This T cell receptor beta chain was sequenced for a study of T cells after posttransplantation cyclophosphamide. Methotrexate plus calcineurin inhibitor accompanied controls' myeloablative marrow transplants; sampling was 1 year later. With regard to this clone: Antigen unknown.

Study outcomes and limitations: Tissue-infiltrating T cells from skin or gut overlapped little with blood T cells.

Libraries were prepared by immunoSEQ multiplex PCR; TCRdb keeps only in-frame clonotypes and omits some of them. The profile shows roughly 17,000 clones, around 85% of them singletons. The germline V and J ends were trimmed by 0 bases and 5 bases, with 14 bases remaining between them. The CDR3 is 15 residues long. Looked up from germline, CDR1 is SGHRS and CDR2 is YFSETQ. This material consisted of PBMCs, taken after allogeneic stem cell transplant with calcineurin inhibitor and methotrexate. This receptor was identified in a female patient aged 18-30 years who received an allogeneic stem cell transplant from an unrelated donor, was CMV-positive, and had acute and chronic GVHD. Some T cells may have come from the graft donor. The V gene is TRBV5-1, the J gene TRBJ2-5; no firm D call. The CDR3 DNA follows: TGCGCCAGCAGCTTGGAAAGAGTTCCCGGGGAGACCCAGTACTTC. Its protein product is CASSLERVPGETQYF.